Listed here are 15 T cell receptor beta chains from one sample, sequenced in a study of persistence of HIV-infected CD4 T cells. Their recognized antigens are unknown. This was the immunoSEQ version 4 assay in survey mode. Sequenced by immunoSEQ multiplex PCR; TCRdb stores in-frame clones only, minus some. The sample carries approximately 5,000 clones, around 69% recorded once. Stimulation used about 10 ug/mL lysate from CMV-infected fibroblasts. Sorting selected CD4+ T cells upregulating both CD40 ligand and CD69. Here the sequenced sample was CD4+ T cells sorted from PBMCs after approximately 19-hour stimulation, taken from a patient who received antiretroviral therapy. The receptors derive from an adult man with HIV who was CMV-seropositive.

This clone occurred a few times. V usage is TRBV27 and J usage is TRBJ1-2; D is unclear. This CDR3 has 14 residues. The ends were cut back, 2 bases at V and 4 bases at J, with 11 bases in the middle. From germline, CDR1 is MNHEY and CDR2 SMNVEV (reference sequence). CDR3 in amino acids: CASSLGREGYGYTF. The CDR3 nucleotides read TGTGCCAGCAGTTTAGGTAGGGAGGGCTATGGCTACACCTTC.

This rearrangement joins TRBV19 to TRBJ2-5; 8 bases are shared with TRBD2. Per the germline V gene, CDR1 is LNHDA and CDR2 is SQIVND (reference sequence). Unmatched junction bases numbered 7, after V lost 6 bases and J lost 4 bases. This CDR3 region has 14 residues. The CDR3 here is CASRFTGGPETQYF. The CDR3 DNA reads TGTGCCAGTAGATTCACGGGGGGGCCAGAGACCCAGTACTTC.

J is TRBJ1-2 and V is TRBV9; 8 positions agree with TRBD1. J lost 9 bases, V lost 0 bases, and 7 bases had no gene match. Germline V gene data show CDR1 as SGDLS and CDR2 as YYNGEE. This CDR3 spans 14 amino acids. CDR3: CASSVAAQGASYTF. The DNA of the CDR3 is TGTGCCAGCAGCGTAGCCGCCCAGGGGGCAAGCTACACCTTC.

The V gene is TRBV4-2, the J gene TRBJ1-4; TRBD1 matches 7 bases. In germline, CDR1 is LGHNA, CDR2 YNFKEQ. V was pared by 2 bases and J by 0 bases, with 3 bases of the junction left unmatched. This CDR3 region has 16 residues. The CDR3 DNA sequence: TGTGCCAGCAGCCAAACTCAGGGGGCAACTAATGAAAAACTGTTTTTT. Its translation is CASSQTQGATNEKLFF.

V is TRBV15 and J is TRBJ2-7, with D perhaps TRBD1 or TRBD2 (5 bases each). Germline lookup yields CDR1 LNHNV and CDR2 YYDKDF (reference sequence). This CDR3 has 15 amino acids. The V end lost 6 bases, the J end lost 4 bases, and 19 bases lay between the germline ends. The CDR3 sequence is CATSSPGTAKYEQYF. Written as DNA, the CDR3 is TGTGCCACCAGTTCCCCCGGGACGGCAAAATACGAGCAGTACTTC.

The gene calls are TRBV3-1 (or the pseudogene TRBV3-2) and TRBJ1-4; the D gene is possibly TRBD1 (5 bases). Germline CDR1 reads LGHDT; CDR2 reads YNNKEL (reference sequence). Trimming took off 4 bases at V and 7 bases at J, with 16 bases between the two ends. The CDR3 is 15 residues long. Here the CDR3 reads CASSPVGRAAEKLFF. CDR3 in DNA: TGTGCCAGCAGCCCCGTGGGCAGGGCTGCTGAAAAACTGTTTTTT.

V is TRBV5-1 and J is TRBJ2-7; D may be TRBD2 (5 bases). V lost 4 bases and J lost 0, with 14 bases in between. Looked up from germline, CDR1 is SGHRS and CDR2 is YFSETQ. The CDR3 spans 15 residues. CDR3 DNA: TGCGCCAGCAGCCCGGAGAGGGCGCGCTCCTACGAGCAGTACTTC. It is translated as CASSPERARSYEQYF. Full variable domain (outside the CDR3, taken from reference TRBV5-1 and TRBJ2-7): KAGVTQTPRYLIKTRGQQVTLSCSPISGHRSVSWYQQTPGQGLQFLFEYFSETQRNKGNFPGRFSGRQFSNSRSEMNVSTLELGDSALYLCASSPERARSYEQYFGPGTRLTVT.

The chain has TRBV18 and TRBJ2-7, with D perhaps TRBD1 (6 bases). Trimming cost V 5 bases and J 0 bases, with 17 bases left between them. The germline V gene has CDR1 KGHSH and CDR2 LQKENI. The CDR3 contains 16 residues. The CDR3 DNA is TGTGCCAGCTCATCGAAAGCCGGGACACTCTCCTACGAGCAGTACTTC. Its protein is CASSSKAGTLSYEQYF.

This clone is a singleton in its sample. The chain employs TRBV14 and TRBJ2-2; D might be TRBD1 or TRBD2, each matching 5 bases. V lost 0 bases, J lost 4 bases, and 9 bases lay in between. The V gene's germline CDR1 is SGHDN and CDR2 FVKESK. The CDR3 has 15 residues. CDR3 amino acids: CASSQDPGSTGELFF. Here the CDR3 DNA reads TGTGCCAGCAGCCAAGATCCAGGGAGCACCGGGGAGCTGTTTTTT.

The J gene is TRBJ2-6, the V gene TRBV6-5; D unresolved. Germline lookup yields CDR1 MNHEY and CDR2 SVGAGI. The CDR3 consists of 14 residues. Between the trimmed V and J ends, which lost 2 bases and 0 bases, there was a span of 2 bases. CDR3 in DNA: TGTGCCAGCAGTTACGTCTCTGGGGCCAACGTCCTGACTTTC. Translating it yields CASSYVSGANVLTF.

The rearrangement uses TRBV5-8 and TRBJ1-5; D perhaps matches TRBD1 (6 bases). Germline-derived CDR1 and CDR2 are SGHTS and YDEGEE. CDR3 size: 17 residues. The V end was cut by 1 base, the J end by 4 bases, with 18 bases between. The CDR3 DNA reads as TGTGCCAGCAGCTTGTTCCAGGGGTCGGTTCAAAATCAGCCCCAGCATTTT. Translation: CASSLFQGSVQNQPQHF.

This clone has just a few counts. V is TRBV2 and J is TRBJ2-3, with D perhaps matching TRBD1 (5 bases). The germline gives CDR1 SNHLY, CDR2 FYNNEI. Trimming cost V 5 bases and J 0 bases, with 12 bases left between them. CDR3 length: 15 residues. The CDR3 region has the DNA TGTGCCAGCAGTTTGACAGAGCCTAGCACAGATACGCAGTATTTT. Its translation: CASSLTEPSTDTQYF.

This clone was seen more than once but under ten times. The chain uses TRBV3-1 (or the pseudogene TRBV3-2) and TRBJ1-3, with D hard to call. Germline V gene lookup returns CDR1 LGHDT and CDR2 YNNKEL (reference sequence). CDR3 length equals 13 residues. Trimming shortened V by 1 base and J by 8 bases, and 9 bases separated the two germline ends. CDR3 nucleotides: TGTGCCAGCAGCCAAGGGTTGGCGGACACCATATATTTT. Residues: CASSQGLADTIYF.

The sample holds one count of this clone. This chain connects TRBV5-1 to TRBJ2-7; D unclear. CDR1 SGHRS and CDR2 YFSETQ come from the germline V gene. The CDR3 contains 15 residues. Between the trimmed V and J ends, which lost 5 bases and 1 base, there was a span of 16 bases. The CDR3 sequence: CASRPLADLSYEQYF. The DNA of the CDR3 is TGCGCCAGCAGGCCACTGGCAGACCTTTCCTACGAGCAGTACTTC.

The V and J genes are TRBV6-4 and TRBJ2-2; 12 bases are shared with TRBD1. The V segment lost 8 bases and the J segment 6 bases; nucleotides outside the gene matches: 1. Per the germline V gene, CDR1 is MRHNA and CDR2 is SNTAGT. The CDR3 has 13 amino acids. This CDR3 is CASGTGGPGELFF. CDR3 DNA sequence: TGTGCCAGCGGGACAGGGGGCCCCGGGGAGCTGTTTTTT.